This T cell receptor (beta chain) was retrieved from a study of T cell changes during pregnancy in multiple sclerosis. The germline CDR1 and CDR2 sequences are SGHRS and YFSETQ. The V gene end was trimmed by 0 bases and the J gene end by 7 bases; junction bases not matched to a gene: 5. The CDR3 loop spans 15 amino acids. The protocol was immunoSEQ multiplex PCR, while the TCRdb copy is restricted to in-frame clones and leaves out a portion. The sample contains about 60,000 clones, about 91% of which appear only once. This clonotype originated in a female donor with multiple sclerosis, enrolled in a pregnancy study. Sequences were derived from CD4+ T cells from peripheral blood mononuclear cells, sampled in the second trimester of pregnancy. V usage is TRBV5-1 and J usage is TRBJ1-4; 8 bases line up with TRBD1. CDR3 sequence (DNA): TGCGCCAGCAGCTTGGAAAGGACAGGGTCTGAAAAACTGTTTTTT. This gives the protein CASSLERTGSEKLFF.